These 23 T cell receptor beta chains were sequenced from one sample in a study of PD-1 blockade in classical Hodgkin lymphoma. The protocol was immunoSEQ multiplex PCR, while the TCRdb copy is restricted to in-frame clones and leaves out a portion. The table has 17,000 or so clones, more than 70% seen once. All patients relapsed after autologous stem cell transplantation, and brentuximab vedotin exposure varied. The sample consisted of peripheral blood mononuclear cells (PBMCs), taken at baseline. The receptors come from a human donor with classical Hodgkin lymphoma.

The chain links TRBV7-8 to TRBJ1-1; D not certain. Germline V gene lookup returns CDR1 SGHVS and CDR2 FQNEAQ. Trimming removed 1 base from V and 1 base from J, with 16 bases in between. The CDR3 runs to 17 residues. CDR3 DNA: TGTGCCAGCAGCTTAGTAGGCCATCTACCTGGGAACACTGAAGCTTTCTTT. Amino acids: CASSLVGHLPGNTEAFF.

The genes are TRBV29-1 and TRBJ2-7; D may correspond to TRBD1 or TRBD2 (5 bases each). The V gene lost 4 bases and the J gene lost 4 bases, with 14 bases spanning the gap. This CDR3 has 13 amino acids. Germline V gives CDR1 SQVTM, CDR2 ANQGSEA. CDR3 sequence reads: CSVGEGSEYEQYF. CDR3 nucleotides: TGCAGCGTTGGAGAGGGGAGTGAGTACGAGCAGTACTTC.

The rearrangement joins TRBV7-2 to TRBJ2-4; D is unclear. Germline-derived CDR1 and CDR2 are SGHTA and FQGNSA. The CDR3 covers 13 residues. Trimming stripped 4 bases from V and 8 bases from J, with 12 bases between. DNA for the CDR3: TGTGCCAGCAGCTCTAACGGGCTGGACATTCAGTACTTC. Translated, it gives CASSSNGLDIQYF.

The chain couples TRBV2 to TRBJ2-6; 7 bases map to TRBD1. The CDR3 runs to 16 residues. With V trimmed by 6 bases and J by 2 bases, 7 bases remained unmatched. Germline V gene sequence: CDR1 SNHLY, CDR2 FYNNEI. DNA for the CDR3: TGTGCCAGCAGCCAACCCCAGGGGGCTGGGGCCAACGTCCTGACTTTC. It translates to CASSQPQGAGANVLTF.

V and J are TRBV5-1 and TRBJ1-1, with a possible D match to TRBD1 (5 bases). This CDR3 has 14 amino acids. Trimming took 5 bases from V and 5 from J, leaving 16 bases between them. The germline V gene encodes CDR1 SGHRS and CDR2 YFSETQ. CDR3 sequence reads: CASRSHRGGTEAFF. In nucleotides, the CDR3 is TGCGCCAGCAGATCGCACCGTGGGGGAACTGAAGCTTTCTTT.

V gene TRBV10-3 combines with J gene TRBJ2-3; 8 bases fit TRBD1. Trimming took 7 bases from V and 5 from J; bases not matched to a gene: 8. CDR1 is ENHRY and CDR2 is SYGVKD in the germline V gene. The CDR3 has 14 amino acids. The CDR3 spells CAIKAGGNGDTQYF. CDR3 DNA: TGTGCCATCAAAGCAGGGGGCAATGGAGATACGCAGTATTTT.

The chain couples TRBV30 to TRBJ2-3; 14 bases map to TRBD2. With V trimmed by 7 bases and J by 5 bases, 8 bases remained unmatched. The CDR3 covers 15 residues. Per the germline V gene, CDR1 is GTSNPN and CDR2 is SVGIG (reference sequence). DNA of the CDR3: TGTGCCTTGACGGGACTAGCGGGAGTGGTAGATACGCAGTATTTT. Protein: CALTGLAGVVDTQYF.

CDR3 DNA sequence: TGTGCCAGCAGCCCTAACACAGATACGCAGTATTTT. Its protein product is CASSPNTDTQYF. This rearrangement joins TRBV11-1 to TRBJ2-3, with unresolved D. V shed 5 bases and J shed 2 bases, with 5 bases lying between them. CDR3 length equals 12 residues. Germline CDR1 SGHAT, CDR2 FQDESV (reference sequence).

V gene TRBV5-1 combines with J gene TRBJ2-1; 11 bases are shared with TRBD2. The length of the CDR3 is 16 residues. The germline V gene has CDR1 SGHRS and CDR2 YFSETQ. Trimming removed 0 bases from V and 8 bases from J; junction bases left unmatched: 7. The CDR3 region is CASSLGISGRADEQFF. The CDR3 DNA is TGCGCCAGCAGCTTGGGGATTAGCGGGAGGGCCGATGAGCAGTTCTTC.

The V call is TRBV27, the J call TRBJ2-2, with 9 positions matching TRBD1. V lost 6 bases to trimming and J lost 0 bases; unmatched junction nucleotides: 17. The CDR3 is 20 amino acids. Looked up from germline, CDR1 is MNHEY and CDR2 is SMNVEV (reference sequence). CDR3 region: CASRHRGLYGGEPNTGELFF. DNA of the CDR3: TGTGCCAGCAGGCACAGGGGGCTCTACGGCGGGGAGCCGAACACCGGGGAGCTGTTTTTT.

V is TRBV6-5 and J is TRBJ1-3; D is uncertain. V lost 4 bases, J lost 0 bases, and 4 bases lay in between. The germline CDR1 and CDR2 sequences are MNHEY and SVGAGI. This CDR3 is 13 amino acids long. The CDR3: CASSLDSGNTIYF. The CDR3 DNA reads as TGTGCCAGCAGTTTGGACTCTGGAAACACCATATATTTT.

The J gene is TRBJ2-1, the V gene TRBV11-2; tentative D call: TRBD2 (5 bases). CDR1 is SGHAT and CDR2 is FQNNGV in the germline V gene. This CDR3 region has 16 residues. Trimming removed 2 bases at V and 0 bases at J, with 11 bases between. The CDR3: CASSLRESGSYNEQFF. In nucleotides, the CDR3 is TGTGCCAGCAGCTTAAGGGAGTCAGGCTCCTACAATGAGCAGTTCTTC.

The V gene is TRBV19, the J gene TRBJ2-7; D might be TRBD2 (6 bases). The CDR3 is 18 residues long. V dropped 7 bases and J dropped 2 bases, with 27 bases sitting between them. Germline values: CDR1 LNHDA, CDR2 SQIVND (reference sequence). The CDR3 region is CASILAHPSAGRPYEQYF. CDR3 nucleotide sequence: TGTGCCAGTATTCTAGCTCACCCTTCGGCGGGGAGACCCTACGAGCAGTACTTC.

The chain has TRBV5-6 and TRBJ2-5; 8 nucleotides match TRBD1. J was trimmed by 0 bases and V by 0 bases; bases with no gene match: 7. Germline CDR1 is SGHDT and CDR2 is YYEEEE. The CDR3 contains 17 residues. The CDR3 loop reads CASSLDQGAGHQETQYF. The CDR3 DNA reads as TGTGCCAGCAGCTTGGACCAGGGGGCGGGACACCAAGAGACCCAGTACTTC. Supplemented by reference TRBV5-6 and TRBJ2-5, the full variable domain reads DAGVTQSPTHLIKTRGQQVTLRCSPKSGHDTVSWYQQALGQGPQFIFQYYEEEERQRGNFPDRFSGHQFPNYSSELNVNALLLGDSALYLCASSLDQGAGHQETQYFGPGTRLLVL.

In this sample, this clone is medium-sized. The chain couples TRBV28 to TRBJ1-1; 7 bases are a match to TRBD1. The CDR3 extends over 16 amino acids. Looked up from germline, CDR1 is MDHEN and CDR2 is SYDVKM. Trimming took 2 bases from V and 0 from J; bases not matched to a gene: 6. CDR3 sequence (DNA): TGTGCCAGCAGTTTAACAGGGGATTCTATGAACACTGAAGCTTTCTTT. Translated, it gives CASSLTGDSMNTEAFF.

This clone was seen more than once but under ten times. This chain connects TRBV30 to TRBJ1-3, with no clear D. The V end lost 4 bases, the J end lost 2 bases, and 6 bases lay between the germline ends. Germline-derived CDR1 and CDR2 are GTSNPN and SVGIG (reference sequence). This CDR3 is built from 12 residues. CDR3 region: CAWKAAGNTIYF. DNA for the CDR3: TGTGCCTGGAAAGCTGCTGGAAACACCATATATTTT.

V gene TRBV5-1 combines with J gene TRBJ2-3; a possible D gene is TRBD2 (5 bases). The CDR3 runs 14 residues. The V gene's germline CDR1 is SGHRS and CDR2 YFSETQ. The V end was cut by 1 base, the J end by 3 bases, with 9 bases between. CDR3 in DNA: TGCGCCAGCAGCTTGCCGGGAACTACAGATACGCAGTATTTT. It translates to CASSLPGTTDTQYF. The variable domain in full, completed from reference TRBV5-1 and TRBJ2-3, reads KAGVTQTPRYLIKTRGQQVTLSCSPISGHRSVSWYQQTPGQGLQFLFEYFSETQRNKGNFPGRFSGRQFSNSRSEMNVSTLELGDSALYLCASSLPGTTDTQYFGPGTRLTVL.

The J gene is TRBJ2-7, the V gene TRBV7-9; the D is unclear. V lost 5 bases to trimming and J lost 2 bases, with 10 bases between them. There are 13 residues in the CDR3. CDR1 is SEHNR and CDR2 is FQNEAQ in the germline V gene (reference sequence). CDR3 sequence: CASSRSGAYEQYF. The CDR3 DNA reads TGTGCCAGCAGCAGATCTGGAGCCTACGAGCAGTACTTC.

Turning to this clone: At one end the junction does not follow the germline gene, possibly because of a read error. V and J are TRBV13 and TRBJ2-7, with 10 bases matching TRBD2. In germline, CDR1 is PRHDT, CDR2 FYEKMQ (reference sequence). The CDR3 loop spans 14 amino acids. The CDR3 reads CASSPPNSGRPPSF. The CDR3 nucleotides are TGTGCCAGCAGCCCCCCCAATAGCGGGAGGCCCCCGAGCTTC.

This rearrangement joins TRBV27 to TRBJ2-1, with D possibly being TRBD2 (6 bases). This CDR3 contains 17 residues. Germline values: CDR1 MNHEY, CDR2 SMNVEV (reference sequence). Deletions cut 6 bases from V and 6 bases from J, with 24 bases between. This CDR3 is CASRPGRGTANFNEQFF. The CDR3, as DNA: TGTGCCAGCAGACCCGGTCGGGGGACTGCAAATTTCAATGAGCAGTTCTTC.

The chain carries TRBV6-5 and TRBJ2-7; a possible D gene is TRBD2 (5 bases). The V gene lost 4 bases and the J gene lost 0 bases, with 16 bases spanning the gap. The CDR3 is made up of 16 amino acids. The germline V gene has CDR1 MNHEY and CDR2 SVGAGI. This chain's CDR3 is CASSSGSVEYSYEQYF. CDR3 DNA sequence: TGTGCCAGCAGTTCGGGATCCGTGGAGTACTCCTACGAGCAGTACTTC.

The chain uses TRBV28 and TRBJ1-2; no reliable D call. CDR1 and CDR2 (germline): MDHEN, SYDVKM. With 6 bases removed from V and 10 bases from J, the gap between germline ends came to 18 bases. The CDR3 runs to 13 residues. The DNA of the CDR3 is TGTGCCAGCAGCGTAGACACGGGAGTTACCTACACCTTC. It translates to CASSVDTGVTYTF.

The sample holds one count of this clone. J is TRBJ2-7 and V is TRBV5-4; the D gene is possibly TRBD2 (7 bases). The V gene's germline CDR1 is SGHNT and CDR2 YYREEE (reference sequence). CDR3 length: 14 residues. V was clipped by 2 bases and J by 5 bases, with 14 bases between them. The CDR3 loop is CASSFQGRVHEQYF. The CDR3 nucleotides are TGTGCCAGCAGCTTCCAGGGGAGGGTCCACGAGCAGTACTTC.